This entry is about one TCR beta chain. Antigen: not known. In germline, CDR1 is MGHRA, CDR2 YSYEKL. This CDR3 is built from 14 residues. The ends were cut back, 1 base at V and 4 bases at J, with 10 bases in the middle. These data belong to a study of cytomegalovirus exposure and HLA in healthy donors. On the study more broadly: In a previous analysis, 110 million or so unique TCR beta sequences were found from 150 million to 200 million T cells. HLA-typed donors were the source of about 81 million unique TCRs held in an early data release. General study results and limits: Generally TCR sequences proved uncommon, though certain public TCRs appeared in numerous donors. Among immune exposure information, only CMV serostatus was available.

The PCR ran on 60 Vbeta and 13 Jbeta primers. Sequencing was performed with immunoSEQ multiplex PCR; in TCRdb, only in-frame clones are kept and a portion is missing. The table shows just under 95,000 clones, with just under 85% occurring only once. This chain links TRBV4-1 with TRBJ1-1, with D possibly being TRBD1 (6 bases). Input material: PBMCs. The source of this sequence is a young woman in good health and CMV-seropositive. CDR3 region: CASSQVQGVTEAFF. DNA for the CDR3: TGCGCCAGCAGCCAAGTACAGGGAGTCACTGAAGCTTTCTTT.